This record covers a single TCR beta chain. Its antigen is currently unknown. These data originate in a study of OX40 agonist ivuxolimab in advanced cancers. Sequencing used immunoSEQ multiplex PCR; TCRdb keeps in-frame clones, though not all of them. The sample shows some 60,000 clones, approximately 83% of them seen only once. Study-level results: More expanded clones were found, on average, in CD8+ than in CD4+ T cells.

There are 15 residues in the CDR3. CDR1 is LGHNA, CDR2 YNFKEQ, per germline. V gave up 5 bases and J gave up 6 bases; unmatched junction bases: 10. Sequencing used CD4+ or CD8+ T cells sorted from blood, obtained in a trial of the OX40 agonist ivuxolimab. The receptor was derived from an adult with an advanced solid tumor such as melanoma, head and neck, liver or kidney cancer. The chain combines TRBV4-2 with TRBJ2-1, with 7 bases matching TRBD2. The CDR3 is CASSSLAGALNEQFF. The CDR3 DNA reads as TGTGCCAGCAGCTCTCTTGCGGGAGCTCTCAATGAGCAGTTCTTC.